This T cell receptor beta chain was profiled in a study of early T cells in non-severe SARS-CoV-2 infection. Across the whole study: RNA in bulk from unsorted whole blood was sequenced, and chains were unpaired. Study findings and constraints: In VDJdb matching, anti-spike CD8 responses were favored while private and CD4 specificities went missing.

In the library, individual cDNA molecules carried attached unique molecular identifiers. From the 5' RACE reads, TCRdb called clonotypes with MiXCR, one entry per CDR3 protein. Of tens of thousands of distinct CDR3 sequences in the sample, roughly 15% are singletons; the top ten hold approximately 5.1%. Germline-derived CDR1 and CDR2 are MNHNS and SASEGT. This CDR3 contains 13 residues. V was pared by 8 bases and J by 4 bases, with 5 bases of the junction left unmatched. This clonotype was seen a few times. Its antigen is undetermined. V is TRBV6-1 and J is TRBJ1-1, with 9 nucleotides matching TRBD1. The source material was whole blood, sampled at baseline. The sequence derives from an adult who was a healthcare worker with PCR-confirmed SARS-CoV-2 infection or an uninfected control (not recorded which). CDR3 DNA sequence: TGTGCCAGCCGGGACAGGGAGGTCACTGAAGCTTTCTTT. Translated, it gives CASRDREVTEAFF.